Below are 27 T cell receptor beta chains sequenced from a single sample in a study of T-cell reconstitution after alpha-beta-depleted transplantation in children (TCRdb year 2016). The sample's time point label, in plain terms: day 60 (about 2 months) after transplantation. What the treatment or condition label conveys for this sample: allogeneic hematopoietic cell transplantation with graft depleted of TCRalphabeta T cells and CD19 B cells. The library was produced with PCR. The sequencing machine was an Illumina HiSeq 2500. TCR library preparation used molecular barcoding, with unique molecular identifiers applied to normalize quantification of the TCRbeta repertoire. TCRdb itself trimmed the public reads at Q25 with fastp, ran MiXCR and retained productive beta chains. Each CDR3 protein appears once, grouped with its most common genes and DNA. Across this sample there are approximately 18,000 distinct CDR3 sequences, with around 13% seen only once. Together, the top ten hold 35% of the sample.

The starting material was PBMCs, mostly from graft donor cells, obtained 60 days after TCRalphabeta/CD19-depleted stem cell transplant. The receptors come from a female patient aged 2-9 years who had a stem cell transplant for congenital amegakaryocytic thrombocytopenia, so the T cells may come from the graft donor.

The genes are TRBV29-1 and TRBJ1-1; D gene ambiguous. CDR3 length equals 13 residues. The germline V and J ends were trimmed by 0 bases and 3 bases, with 8 bases remaining between them. Germline V gene data show CDR1 as SQVTM and CDR2 as ANQGSEA. The CDR3 nucleotides are TGCAGCGTTGAAGATTGGGTGGACACTGAAGCTTTCTTT. This translates into CSVEDWVDTEAFF.

Points on this clonotype: The junction does not match germline at one end; this may be a read error. The chain employs TRBV11-1 and TRBJ2-7; D assignment may be TRBD1 or TRBD2 (5 bases each). Germline V gives CDR1 SGHAT, CDR2 FQDESV (reference sequence). The CDR3 sequence is 12 residues long. This chain's CDR3 is CASSLGGDGAHF. The CDR3 DNA sequence: TGTGCCAGCAGCCTTGGTGGGGACGGGGCCCACTTC. Full variable domain (remainder filled in from reference TRBV11-1 and TRBJ2-7): EAEVAQSPRYKITEKSQAVAFWCDPISGHATLYWYRQILGQGPELLVQFQDESVVDDSQLPKDRFSAERLKGVDSTLKIQPAELGDSAMYLCASSLGGDGAHFGPGTRLTVT.

This clonotype was detected ten times or more. The chain uses TRBV5-1 and TRBJ2-1; 11 nucleotides match TRBD2. The CDR3 runs 14 residues. In germline, CDR1 is SGHRS, CDR2 YFSETQ. Trimming removed 8 bases from V and 8 bases from J; junction bases left unmatched: 9. The CDR3 loop reads CASALAGGLHEQFF. The CDR3 region has the DNA TGCGCCAGTGCTCTAGCGGGAGGCCTGCATGAGCAGTTCTTC.

This clonotype was recorded at least ten times. This chain links TRBV24-1 with TRBJ1-2; 8 bases agree with TRBD1. CDR3 length: 15 residues. Germline V CDR1 and CDR2: KGHDR, SFDVKD. Trimming at V came to 4 bases and at J to 6 bases, leaving 9 bases not matched to a gene. The CDR3 region has the DNA TGTGCCACCAGTGACCCGGGACAGGCCAGACATGGCTACACCTTC. Protein: CATSDPGQARHGYTF.

Ten or more counts support this clonotype. The V gene is TRBV5-1, the J gene TRBJ2-1; D may be TRBD2 (6 bases). V lost 4 bases and J 2 bases, leaving 10 bases between the germline ends. The CDR3 has 14 residues. Germline CDR1 reads SGHRS; CDR2 reads YFSETQ. CDR3 DNA sequence: TGCGCCAGCAGCGCCGGGACTCCCTACAATGAGCAGTTCTTC. It specifies CASSAGTPYNEQFF.

This clonotype appeared many times. The genes are TRBV5-1 and TRBJ2-2; tentatively, D is TRBD2 (6 bases). This CDR3 has 14 amino acids. Germline V lookup: CDR1 SGHRS, CDR2 YFSETQ. The germline V and J ends were trimmed by 6 bases and 0 bases, with 9 bases remaining between them. CDR3 sequence (DNA): TGCGCCAGCATAGCGGAGGCGAACACCGGGGAGCTGTTTTTT. It yields the protein CASIAEANTGELFF.

The genes are TRBV20-1 and TRBJ1-2; D is possibly TRBD1 (6 bases). Germline V gene lookup returns CDR1 DFQATT and CDR2 SNEGSKA (reference sequence). V lost 5 bases and J lost 4, with 14 bases in between. The CDR3 runs to 13 residues. DNA for the CDR3: TGCAGTGCTTCCGGGACACTGTCCTATGGCTACACCTTC. Its protein is CSASGTLSYGYTF.

This clonotype appeared many times. The gene calls are TRBV20-1 and TRBJ2-2, with TRBD1 identical over 8 bases. In germline, CDR1 is DFQATT, CDR2 SNEGSKA (reference sequence). V dropped 5 bases and J dropped 3; count of bases not matched to a gene: 8. The CDR3 runs to 15 residues. The CDR3 sequence is CSAPGQGADTGELFF. The CDR3 coding sequence is TGCAGTGCTCCTGGCCAGGGGGCCGACACCGGGGAGCTGTTTTTT.

This clonotype was picked up many times. The CDR3 DNA sequence: TGTGCCAGCAGTTACTTCAAACATCCTAGCACAGATACGCAGTATTTT. Protein product: CASSYFKHPSTDTQYF. The V gene is TRBV6-5, the J gene TRBJ2-3; D call uncertain. Germline loops: CDR1 MNHEY, CDR2 SVGAGI. The V end lost 1 base, the J end lost 0 bases, and 11 bases lay between the germline ends. The CDR3 length is 16 residues.

This clonotype has at least ten counts. CDR3 sequence (DNA): TGTGCCAGCAGTTCTCTTAGCGGGAGAGCGGGAGAGCAGTACTTC. This sequence encodes CASSSLSGRAGEQYF. V and J are TRBV12-3 or TRBV12-4 and TRBJ2-7; 9 bases fit TRBD2. The CDR3 length is 15 residues. V dropped 4 bases and J dropped 7; count of bases not matched to a gene: 11.

The chain joins TRBV6-1 to TRBJ2-2; possibly TRBD2 for D (6 bases). Trimming cost V 7 bases and J 4 bases, with 10 bases left between them. The CDR3 has 13 amino acids. Per germline, CDR1 MNHNS and CDR2 SASEGT. Here the CDR3 DNA reads TGTGCCAGCAAACCGGAGGGCACCGGGGAGCTGTTTTTT. It translates to CASKPEGTGELFF.

This clonotype was detected many times. V and J are TRBV14 and TRBJ2-7, with TRBD1 matching over 9 bases. The CDR3 loop spans 12 amino acids. The V and J ends lost 9 bases and 3 bases, in that order; junction bases with no gene match: 3. CDR1 is SGHDN, CDR2 FVKESK, per germline. The CDR3 bases are TGTGCCAGTACAGGGGGCGGCTACGAGCAGTACTTC. Encoded protein: CASTGGGYEQYF.

This chain links TRBV6-5 with TRBJ2-1; D unresolved. Trimming stripped 4 bases from V and 8 bases from J, with 9 bases between. The germline CDR1 and CDR2 sequences are MNHEY and SVGAGI. This CDR3 spans 12 amino acids. CDR3 amino acids: CASSFDRYEQFF. The CDR3 DNA is TGTGCCAGCAGTTTTGATCGTTATGAGCAGTTCTTC.

This clonotype was recorded only once. The chain employs TRBV29-1 and TRBJ2-1, with 11 bases identical to TRBD2. The CDR3 extends over 17 amino acids. The ends lost 6 bases at V and 0 bases at J; junction bases unmatched: 10. In germline, CDR1 is SQVTM, CDR2 ANQGSEA. CDR3 bases: TGCAGCGTCTGCGGGGTAGCGGGAGGGGACTCCTACAATGAGCAGTTCTTC. Its translation: CSVCGVAGGDSYNEQFF.

This clonotype was found many times. This chain links TRBV6-1 with TRBJ1-4; unclear D gene. From germline, CDR1 is MNHNS and CDR2 SASEGT. This CDR3 region has 16 residues. V gave up 6 bases and J gave up 2 bases, with 16 bases separating them. The CDR3 sequence: CASSPKSGSTNEKLFF. For the CDR3, the DNA is TGTGCCAGCAGCCCTAAGTCGGGATCCACTAATGAAAAACTGTTTTTT.

This clonotype was found many times. The chain joins TRBV27 to TRBJ2-1; 8 positions agree with TRBD2. The CDR3 extends over 14 amino acids. V shed 0 bases, J shed 9 bases, and the junction held 4 bases outside the gene matches. Germline CDR1 is MNHEY and CDR2 is SMNVEV (reference sequence). CDR3: CASSLSGGDTEQFF. CDR3 sequence (DNA): TGTGCCAGCAGTTTATCCGGGGGGGACACTGAGCAGTTCTTC.

This clonotype was observed at least ten times. The CDR3 DNA reads as TGCGCCAGCAGCTTACTAGCGGGAGAAGAGACCCAGTACTTC. Protein product: CASSLLAGEETQYF. V and J are TRBV5-1 and TRBJ2-5; 11 bases fit TRBD2. V lost 2 bases and J lost 3; bases outside the gene matches: 0. Germline CDR1 reads SGHRS; CDR2 reads YFSETQ. This CDR3 is built from 14 residues.

In this sample, this clonotype turned up many times. The genes are TRBV29-1 and TRBJ1-2; possibly TRBD1 for D (6 bases). V shed 2 bases and J shed 6 bases, with 13 bases lying between them. Germline V CDR1 and CDR2: SQVTM, ANQGSEA. The CDR3 loop spans 13 amino acids. CDR3 amino acids: CSVENRQADGYTF. The CDR3 DNA reads TGCAGCGTTGAAAATCGACAGGCGGATGGCTACACCTTC.

This clonotype was counted at least ten times. The rearrangement joins TRBV6-6 to TRBJ2-7; D unresolved. Trimming took off 3 bases at V and 0 bases at J, with 6 bases between the two ends. This CDR3 contains 13 residues. CDR1 is MNHNY and CDR2 is SVGAGI in the germline V gene (reference sequence). The CDR3 spells CASSYASSYEQYF. As DNA, the CDR3 is TGTGCCAGCAGTTATGCTAGCTCCTACGAGCAGTACTTC.

This clonotype has at least ten counts. The gene calls are TRBV3-1 and TRBJ2-5; TRBD2 is a possible D gene (6 bases). This CDR3 spans 13 amino acids. The germline V gene encodes CDR1 LGHDT and CDR2 YNNKEL (reference sequence). V was trimmed by 4 bases and J by 2 bases, leaving 8 bases between them. The CDR3 here is CASSPLAQETQYF. For the CDR3, the DNA is TGTGCCAGCAGCCCTCTAGCGCAAGAGACCCAGTACTTC.

The chain links TRBV4-2 to TRBJ1-1; D is uncertain. Germline V CDR1 and CDR2: LGHNA, YNFKEQ. The CDR3 is 15 residues long. V was clipped by 10 bases and J by 0 bases, with 18 bases between them. CDR3 protein: CAIGGGVRMNTEAFF. The CDR3 DNA sequence: TGTGCCATCGGCGGCGGGGTCAGAATGAACACTGAAGCTTTCTTT.

This clonotype has a count of ten or more. CDR3 coding DNA: TGTGCCAGCTGCAGGATAGAGACCCAGTACTTC. Residues: CASCRIETQYF. The chain couples TRBV28 to TRBJ2-5; D unresolved. Deletions cut 8 bases from V and 4 bases from J, with 8 bases between. This CDR3 comprises 11 residues. The germline gives CDR1 MDHEN, CDR2 SYDVKM.

This clonotype has ten or more counts. The CDR3 loop is CASSLGGLFTEAFF. The CDR3 DNA sequence: TGTGCCAGCAGCTTAGGGGGACTGTTCACTGAAGCTTTCTTT. V is TRBV7-9 and J is TRBJ1-1, with D perhaps TRBD1 (5 bases). V was cut by 1 base and J by 4 bases, with 10 bases left in between. Germline V gene sequence: CDR1 SEHNR, CDR2 FQNEAQ (reference sequence). This CDR3 is built from 14 residues.

This clonotype was counted ten times or more. The chain recombines TRBV7-3 with TRBJ1-1; D unresolved. The CDR3 is 13 residues long. Germline V gene data show CDR1 as SGHTA and CDR2 as FQGTGA. V lost 1 base to trimming and J lost 1 base, with 4 bases between them. CDR3 nucleotide sequence: TGTGCCAGCAGCTTAAGTAGGAACACTGAAGCTTTCTTT. Translation: CASSLSRNTEAFF.

This clonotype came up many times. The chain combines TRBV5-1 with TRBJ1-2; the D gene is possibly TRBD1 (6 bases). Between the trimmed V and J ends, which lost 4 bases and 8 bases, there was a span of 15 bases. The length of the CDR3 is 13 residues. Per the germline V gene, CDR1 is SGHRS and CDR2 is YFSETQ. CDR3 loop: CASSPSGAEGYTF. Written as DNA, the CDR3 is TGCGCCAGCAGCCCTTCAGGGGCGGAGGGCTACACCTTC.

The sample holds many counts of this clonotype. The J gene is TRBJ2-4, the V gene TRBV28; 8 positions match TRBD2. Germline lookup yields CDR1 MDHEN and CDR2 SYDVKM. Germline trimming cut 5 bases from V and 2 bases from J; bases unmatched to any gene: 11. CDR3 size: 17 residues. The CDR3 here is CASSPGGGRVSKNIQYF. The CDR3 region has the DNA TGTGCCAGCAGTCCCGGGGGGGGACGTGTGTCCAAAAACATTCAGTACTTC.

This clonotype occurred many times. The gene calls are TRBV15 and TRBJ2-5; perhaps TRBD1 as D (6 bases). V was cut by 1 base and J by 4 bases, with 13 bases left in between. The CDR3 runs 15 residues. CDR1 LNHNV and CDR2 YYDKDF come from the germline V gene (reference sequence). The CDR3 protein is CATSRGQAGRETQYF. In nucleotides, the CDR3 is TGTGCCACCAGCAGAGGACAGGCGGGTCGAGAGACCCAGTACTTC.